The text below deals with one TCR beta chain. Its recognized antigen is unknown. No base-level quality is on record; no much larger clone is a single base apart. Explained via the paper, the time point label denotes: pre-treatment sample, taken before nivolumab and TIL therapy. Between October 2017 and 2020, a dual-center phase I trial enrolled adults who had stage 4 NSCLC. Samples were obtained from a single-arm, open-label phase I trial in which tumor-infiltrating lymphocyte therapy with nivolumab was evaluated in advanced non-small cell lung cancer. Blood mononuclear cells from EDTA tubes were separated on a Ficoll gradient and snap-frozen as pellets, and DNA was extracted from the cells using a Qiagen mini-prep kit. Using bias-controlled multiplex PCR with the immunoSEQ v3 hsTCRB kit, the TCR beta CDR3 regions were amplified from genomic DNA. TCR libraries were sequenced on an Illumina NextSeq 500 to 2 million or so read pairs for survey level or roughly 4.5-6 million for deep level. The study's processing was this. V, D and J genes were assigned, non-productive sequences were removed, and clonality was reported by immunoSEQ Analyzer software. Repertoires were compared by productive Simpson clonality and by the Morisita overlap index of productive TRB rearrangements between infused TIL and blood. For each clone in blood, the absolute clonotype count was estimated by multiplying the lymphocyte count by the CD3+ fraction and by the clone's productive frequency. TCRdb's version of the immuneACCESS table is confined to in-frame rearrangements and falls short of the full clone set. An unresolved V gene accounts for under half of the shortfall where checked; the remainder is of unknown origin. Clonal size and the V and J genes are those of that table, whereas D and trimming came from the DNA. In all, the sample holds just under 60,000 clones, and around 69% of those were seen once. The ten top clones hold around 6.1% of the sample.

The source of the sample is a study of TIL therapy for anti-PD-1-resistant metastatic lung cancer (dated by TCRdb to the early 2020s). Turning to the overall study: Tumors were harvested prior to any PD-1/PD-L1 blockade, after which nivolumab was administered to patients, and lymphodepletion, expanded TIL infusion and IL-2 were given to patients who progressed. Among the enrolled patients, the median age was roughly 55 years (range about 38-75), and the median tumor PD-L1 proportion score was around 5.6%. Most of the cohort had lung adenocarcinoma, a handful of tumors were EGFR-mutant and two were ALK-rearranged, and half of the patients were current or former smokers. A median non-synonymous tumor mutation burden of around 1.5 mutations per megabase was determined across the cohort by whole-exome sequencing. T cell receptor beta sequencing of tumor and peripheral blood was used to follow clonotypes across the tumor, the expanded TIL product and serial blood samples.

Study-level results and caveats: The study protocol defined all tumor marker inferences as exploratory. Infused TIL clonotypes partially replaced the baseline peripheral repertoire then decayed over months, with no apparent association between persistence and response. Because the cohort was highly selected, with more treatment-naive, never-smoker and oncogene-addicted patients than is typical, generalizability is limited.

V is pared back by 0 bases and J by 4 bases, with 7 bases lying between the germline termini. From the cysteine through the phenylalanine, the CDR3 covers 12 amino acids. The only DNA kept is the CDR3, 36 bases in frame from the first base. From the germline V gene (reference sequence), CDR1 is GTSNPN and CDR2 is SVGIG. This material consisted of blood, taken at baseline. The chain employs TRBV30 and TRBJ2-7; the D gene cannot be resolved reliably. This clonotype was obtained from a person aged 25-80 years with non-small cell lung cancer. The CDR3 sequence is CAWSVEGYEQYF. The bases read TGTGCCTGGAGTGTCGAAGGGTACGAGCAGTACTTC.